What follows is one T cell receptor beta chain and its context. This clone appeared a single time. Its antigen remains undetermined. Per-nucleotide qualities are absent, and no much larger clonotype sits a single base away. These data originate in a study of blood T cell repertoires in COVID-19 (dated by TCRdb to about 2020). Regarding the research as a whole: Samples from collaborators originated in the United States, Italy and Spain and spanned both the acute and convalescent phases of COVID-19. The prospective study material was composed of cDNA or gDNA derived from T cells, B-cell-depleted T cells, or PBMCs. Subjects who had been exposed to COVID-19, were actively infected with it, or had recovered from it provided the deeply sampled blood TCRbeta repertoires that made up the dataset. A freely available public database, intended as a resource for researchers studying the immune response to SARS-CoV-2, is where the repertoires were released. Samples came from the ongoing ImmuneRACE study (first 160 participants) plus 1,254 subjects from 6 global collaborators. The sample metadata nearly always contained a de-identified subject ID, COVID-19 status, age in years and sex. Where available, HLA class I and class II types were taken from metadata supplied by the sample provider and were not determined by assay-based typing. Results the study describes overall, beyond this receptor: Clinical and demographic metadata were provided uncurated, with the amount varying by source and participant.

TCRbeta CDR3 regions were amplified from genomic DNA by means of the immunoSEQ Assay, a bias-controlled multiplex PCR. In the authors' own workflow: The number of nucleated cells in each sample was estimated from the amplification of reference gene primers within the assay. To quantify the absolute abundance of each unique TCRbeta CDR3 rearrangement, sequence reads were collapsed and filtered. Productive Simpson clonality was computed per sample as the square root of Simpson's diversity index over productive rearrangements. TCRdb took this table from immuneACCESS and kept in-frame rearrangements with V and J called. Such tables lack part of the clones; where checked against another copy, unresolved V genes explain under half of the gap, and the rest is unexplained. The DNA was the basis for D and trimming; V, J and clone size are from that table. The sample has roughly 160,000 clones on record, approximately 90% of them singletons. Roughly 1.9% of the sample rests with the top ten.

Its CDR3 holds 15 amino acids, cysteine through phenylalanine. CDR3 DNA is the only sequence kept; it has 45 bases, read in frame from the first base. Compared with germline, V lacks 10 bases and J lacks 0 bases; bases without a gene match: 7. The germline V gene specifies ENHRY as CDR1 and SYGVKD as CDR2. Samples from volunteer blood donors who had recovered from COVID-19 were contributed by a second Seattle source. Collaborating institutions collected whole blood in K2EDTA tubes following their own protocols. For TCRbeta analysis, collaborator samples were shipped as frozen whole blood, as isolated PBMCs, or as DNA extracted from either sample type.

This clonotype was sampled from a man in his forties or fifties who had recovered from COVID-19. The chain was built from TRBV10-3 and TRBJ2-7; 12 junctional bases match TRBD2. Sequencing was carried out using peripheral blood. The DNA reads as follows: TGTGCCACCTCTAGCGGGGGGGCGAGCTCCTACGAGCAGTACTTC. It translates to CATSSGGASSYEQYF.